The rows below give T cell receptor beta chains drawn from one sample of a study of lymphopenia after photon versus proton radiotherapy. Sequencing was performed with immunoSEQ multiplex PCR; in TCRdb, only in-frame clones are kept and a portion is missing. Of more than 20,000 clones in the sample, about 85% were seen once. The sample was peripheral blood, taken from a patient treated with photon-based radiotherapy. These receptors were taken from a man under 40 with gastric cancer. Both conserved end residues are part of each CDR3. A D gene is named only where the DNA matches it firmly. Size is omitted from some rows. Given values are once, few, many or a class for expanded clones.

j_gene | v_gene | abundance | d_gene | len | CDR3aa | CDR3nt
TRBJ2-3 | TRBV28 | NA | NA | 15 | CASSMASTGADTQYF | TGTGCCAGCAGTATGGCCTCAACGGGGGCAGATACGCAGTATTTT
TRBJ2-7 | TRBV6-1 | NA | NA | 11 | CASRDNYEQYF | TGTGCCAGCAGGGACAACTACGAGCAGTACTTC
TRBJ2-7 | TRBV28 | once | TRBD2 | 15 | CASSLVAGGTYEQYF | TGTGCCAGCAGTTTGGTAGCGGGAGGTACCTACGAGCAGTACTTC
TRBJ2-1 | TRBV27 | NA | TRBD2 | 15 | CASRSGTSGISEQFF | TGTGCCAGCAGATCCGGGACTAGCGGGATAAGTGAGCAGTTCTTC
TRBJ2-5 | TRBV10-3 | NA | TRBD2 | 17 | CAITGLAGGFRQETQYF | TGTGCCATCACCGGACTAGCGGGGGGGTTTCGGCAAGAGACCCAGTACTTC
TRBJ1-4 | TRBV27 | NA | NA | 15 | CASSFVGATNEKLFF | TGTGCCAGCAGTTTTGTGGGAGCAACTAATGAAAAACTGTTTTTT
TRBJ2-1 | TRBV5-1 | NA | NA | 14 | CASSSETGSNEQFF | TGCGCCAGCAGCTCTGAGACTGGGAGCAATGAGCAGTTCTTC
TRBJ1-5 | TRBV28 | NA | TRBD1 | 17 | CASRGAGTGISNQPQHF | TGTGCCAGCAGGGGAGCCGGGACAGGGATTAGCAATCAGCCCCAGCATTTT
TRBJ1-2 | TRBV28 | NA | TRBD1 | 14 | CASSFRQGYYGYTF | TGTGCCAGCAGTTTCCGACAGGGATACTATGGCTACACCTTC
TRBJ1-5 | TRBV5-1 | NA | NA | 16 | CASSLGGTTEGQPQHF | TGCGCCAGCAGCTTGGGCGGGACAACCGAGGGTCAGCCCCAGCATTTT
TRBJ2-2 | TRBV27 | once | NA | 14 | CASSLSSSTGELFF | TGTGCCAGCAGTTTATCTTCTTCAACCGGGGAGCTGTTTTTT
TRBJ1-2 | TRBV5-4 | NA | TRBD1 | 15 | CASSSGQGAVNGYTF | TGTGCCAGCAGCTCTGGGCAGGGGGCAGTAAATGGCTACACCTTC
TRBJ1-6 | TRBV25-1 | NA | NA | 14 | CASQTANYNSPLHF | TGTGCCAGCCAGACAGCCAACTATAATTCACCCCTCCACTTT
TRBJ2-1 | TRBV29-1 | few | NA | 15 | CSVGGSDPLYNEQFF | TGCAGCGTTGGGGGTTCAGACCCCCTCTACAATGAGCAGTTCTTC
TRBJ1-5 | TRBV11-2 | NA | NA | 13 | CASSLDGFQPQHF | TGTGCCAGCAGCTTAGACGGATTTCAGCCCCAGCATTTT
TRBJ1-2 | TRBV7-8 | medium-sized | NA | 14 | CASKADNHPYGYTF | TGTGCCAGCAAGGCAGACAACCATCCCTATGGCTACACCTTC
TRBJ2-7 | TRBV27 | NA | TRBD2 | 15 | CASSWSAGGAYEQYF | TGTGCCAGCAGTTGGTCCGCGGGGGGGGCCTACGAGCAGTACTTC
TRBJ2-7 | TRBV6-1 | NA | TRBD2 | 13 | CATCELATYEQYF | TGTGCCACCTGTGAACTAGCGACCTACGAGCAGTACTTC
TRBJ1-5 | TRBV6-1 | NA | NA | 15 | CASNLDINGNQPQHF | TGTGCCAGCAATCTCGACATAAATGGCAATCAGCCCCAGCATTTT
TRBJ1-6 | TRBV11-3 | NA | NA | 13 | CASSPEPNSPLHF | TGTGCCAGCAGCCCTGAGCCTAATTCACCCCTCCACTTT
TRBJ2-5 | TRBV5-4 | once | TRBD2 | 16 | CASSLESSGRLGTQYF | TGTGCCAGCAGCTTGGAATCTAGCGGGCGTCTCGGGACCCAGTACTTC
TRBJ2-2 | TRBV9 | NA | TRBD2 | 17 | CASSVGLAGVPTGELFF | TGTGCCAGCAGCGTAGGACTAGCGGGAGTCCCCACCGGGGAGCTGTTTTTT
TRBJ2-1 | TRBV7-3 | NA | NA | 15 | CASSLRGGVYNEQFF | TGTGCCAGCAGCTTAAGAGGGGGAGTCTACAATGAGCAGTTCTTC
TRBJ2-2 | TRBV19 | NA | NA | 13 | CASRVASTGELFF | TGTGCCAGCAGGGTGGCGAGCACCGGGGAGCTGTTTTTT
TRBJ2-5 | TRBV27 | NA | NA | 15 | CASSLIGNSQETQYF | TGTGCCAGCAGTTTAATTGGGAACAGCCAAGAGACCCAGTACTTC
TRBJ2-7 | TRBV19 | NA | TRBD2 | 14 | CASSPASGSLEQYF | TGTGCCAGTAGTCCCGCTAGCGGGTCCCTCGAGCAGTACTTC
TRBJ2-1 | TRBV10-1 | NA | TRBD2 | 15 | CASSDLAGGPDEQFF | TGCGCCAGCAGTGACCTAGCGGGGGGGCCGGATGAGCAGTTCTTC
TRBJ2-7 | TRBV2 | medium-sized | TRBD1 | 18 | CASDTPDRGLSLRDEQYF | TGTGCCAGCGACACTCCCGACAGGGGGCTCTCATTACGCGACGAGCAGTACTTC
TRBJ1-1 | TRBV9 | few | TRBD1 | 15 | CASSVGTDRDLEAFF | TGTGCCAGCAGCGTAGGGACGGACAGGGACCTTGAAGCTTTCTTT
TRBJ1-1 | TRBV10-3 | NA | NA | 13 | CAITQGGNTEAFF | TGTGCCATCACCCAAGGGGGGAACACTGAAGCTTTCTTT
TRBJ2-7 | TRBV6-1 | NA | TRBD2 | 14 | CASSRLAENYEQYF | TGTGCCAGCAGCCGACTAGCGGAGAACTACGAGCAGTACTTC
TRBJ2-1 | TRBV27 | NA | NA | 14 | CASSLQGNYNEQFF | TGTGCCAGCAGTTTACAGGGAAACTACAATGAGCAGTTCTTC
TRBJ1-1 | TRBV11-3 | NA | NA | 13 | CASSAEGPTEAFF | TGTGCCAGCAGCGCTGAGGGGCCCACTGAAGCTTTCTTT
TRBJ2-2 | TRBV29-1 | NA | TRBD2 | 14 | CSVAAGGQFGELFF | TGCAGCGTTGCAGCGGGGGGGCAGTTCGGGGAGCTGTTTTTT
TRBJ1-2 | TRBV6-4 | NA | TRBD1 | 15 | CASSFDRDANYGYTF | TGTGCCAGCAGTTTTGACAGGGACGCTAACTATGGCTACACCTTC
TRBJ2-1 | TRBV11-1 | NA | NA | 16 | CASSLEMTSLTDEQFF | TGTGCCAGCAGCTTAGAAATGACTTCACTGACGGATGAGCAGTTCTTC
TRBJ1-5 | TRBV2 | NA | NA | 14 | CASGGGFGNQPQHF | TGTGCCAGCGGCGGTGGCTTTGGCAATCAGCCCCAGCATTTT
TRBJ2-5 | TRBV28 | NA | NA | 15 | CASSLDQGYQETQYF | TGTGCCAGCAGTTTAGATCAGGGCTACCAAGAGACCCAGTACTTC
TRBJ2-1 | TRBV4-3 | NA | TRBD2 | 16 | CASSRRGEIPYNEQFF | TGCGCCAGCAGCCGTCGGGGGGAGATACCTTACAATGAGCAGTTCTTC
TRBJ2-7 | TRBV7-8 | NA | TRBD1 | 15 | CASSLSGTGAYEQYF | TGTGCCAGCAGCTTATCCGGGACAGGGGCCTACGAGCAGTACTTC
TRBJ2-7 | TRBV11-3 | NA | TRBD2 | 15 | CASSLGGLAVEEQYF | TGTGCCAGCAGCTTAGGGGGACTAGCGGTAGAAGAGCAGTACTTC
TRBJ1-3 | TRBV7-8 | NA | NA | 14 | CASSLVGFGNTIYF | TGTGCCAGCAGCTTAGTAGGCTTCGGAAACACCATATATTTT
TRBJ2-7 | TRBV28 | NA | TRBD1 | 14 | CASSSPRTGYEQYF | TGTGCCAGCAGTTCCCCCCGGACAGGATACGAGCAGTACTTC
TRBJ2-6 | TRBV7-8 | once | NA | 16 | CASSLRVFSGANVLTF | TGTGCCAGCAGCTTAAGAGTGTTCTCTGGGGCCAACGTCCTGACTTTC
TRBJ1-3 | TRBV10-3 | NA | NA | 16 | CAISEEVGESGNTIYF | TGTGCCATCAGTGAGGAAGTAGGGGAAAGTGGAAACACCATATATTTT
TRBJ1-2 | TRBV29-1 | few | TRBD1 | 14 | CSVVSGGINYGYTF | TGCAGCGTTGTGTCAGGGGGCATAAACTATGGCTACACCTTC
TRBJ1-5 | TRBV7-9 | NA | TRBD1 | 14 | CASSLGQGGQPQHF | TGTGCCAGCAGCTTGGGACAGGGCGGGCAGCCCCAGCATTTT
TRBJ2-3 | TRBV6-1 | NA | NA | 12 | CACLGSADTQYF | TGTGCCTGCCTGGGGTCTGCCGATACGCAGTATTTT
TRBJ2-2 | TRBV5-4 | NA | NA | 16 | CASSPGGRVNTGELFF | TGTGCCAGCAGCCCGGGGGGCAGGGTCAACACCGGGGAGCTGTTTTTT
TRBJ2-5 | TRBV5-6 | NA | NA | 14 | CASSSLDIQETQYF | TGTGCCAGCAGCTCATTGGACATACAAGAGACCCAGTACTTC
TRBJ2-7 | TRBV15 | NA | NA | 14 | CATSRESGIYEQYF | TGTGCCACCAGCAGAGAGAGTGGGATCTACGAGCAGTACTTC
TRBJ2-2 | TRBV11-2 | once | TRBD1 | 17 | CASSPGPGQGNTGELFF | TGTGCCAGCAGTCCAGGACCGGGACAGGGTAACACCGGGGAGCTGTTTTTT
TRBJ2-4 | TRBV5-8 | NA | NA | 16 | CASSSGLLLAKNIQYF | TGTGCCAGCAGCTCGGGACTTCTGCTAGCCAAAAACATTCAGTACTTC